These 18 T cell receptor beta chains were sequenced from one sample in a study of cytomegalovirus exposure and HLA in healthy donors. Amplification used 60 Vbeta primers and 13 Jbeta primers. Here immunoSEQ multiplex PCR was the method, and the copy in TCRdb shows in-frame clones only, minus some. The table has roughly 160,000 clones, around 72% seen once. The specimen was PBMCs. The receptors stem from a woman in her forties or fifties in good health and CMV-seropositive.

The V call is TRBV15, the J call TRBJ2-3; D gene unclear. CDR1 LNHNV and CDR2 YYDKDF come from the germline V gene (reference sequence). The CDR3 consists of 16 residues. The ends were cut back, 1 base at V and 4 bases at J, with 15 bases in the middle. This CDR3 reads CATSRVPPPRSDTQYF. The DNA for the CDR3 is TGTGCCACCAGCAGAGTACCCCCACCCAGGTCAGATACGCAGTATTTT.

CDR3 sequence: CSVGGAANTGELFF. The CDR3 region has the DNA TGCAGCGTCGGGGGGGCGGCGAACACCGGGGAGCTGTTTTTT. This chain connects TRBV29-1 to TRBJ2-2; TRBD2 agrees at 8 bases. Germline CDR1 reads SQVTM; CDR2 reads ANQGSEA. With V trimmed by 6 bases and J by 0 bases, 3 bases remained unmatched. The CDR3 consists of 14 residues.

The chain combines TRBV7-2 with TRBJ2-3; D perhaps matches TRBD2 (7 bases). The CDR3 contains 17 residues. Per germline, CDR1 SGHTA and CDR2 FQGNSA. The V and J ends lost 5 bases and 2 bases respectively, with 20 bases between them. In DNA, the CDR3 is TGTGCCAGCAGCGGCTCGGGGGGCCTTCTTGTCACAGATACGCAGTATTTT. Translation gives CASSGSGGLLVTDTQYF.

The V call is TRBV6-6, the J call TRBJ1-4; D might be TRBD1 (5 bases). Trimming removed 6 bases from V and 7 bases from J, with 15 bases in between. CDR1 and CDR2 from the germline V gene are MNHNY and SVGAGI (reference sequence). The CDR3 spans 14 residues. CDR3 sequence: CASRESGDAEKLFF. DNA for the CDR3: TGTGCCAGCAGGGAGAGCGGGGACGCTGAAAAACTGTTTTTT.

The chain joins TRBV9 to TRBJ2-7; D unclear. Germline V gene lookup returns CDR1 SGDLS and CDR2 YYNGEE. This CDR3 spans 15 amino acids. V gave up 2 bases and J gave up 3 bases, with 15 bases separating them. This CDR3 reads CASSVGHSGRYEQYF. The CDR3 nucleotides read TGTGCCAGCAGCGTTGGTCATTCGGGTCGCTACGAGCAGTACTTC.

CDR3 residues: CASSIGRDPAGGYTF. CDR3 DNA sequence: TGTGCCAGTAGTATTGGCAGGGACCCAGCGGGAGGCTACACCTTC. This rearrangement joins TRBV19 to TRBJ1-2; a weak D match, TRBD1 (5 bases). CDR1 and CDR2 (germline): LNHDA, SQIVND (reference sequence). The CDR3 loop spans 15 amino acids. Trimming cost V 3 bases and J 8 bases, with 19 bases left between them.

V and J are TRBV18 and TRBJ1-5; D unclear. This CDR3 comprises 14 residues. The V end was cut by 2 bases, the J end by 6 bases, with 11 bases between. Germline values: CDR1 KGHSH, CDR2 LQKENI. The CDR3 DNA reads as TGTGCCAGCTCACCAGGAAGGGAGGGTCAGCCCCAGCATTTT. Amino acid sequence: CASSPGREGQPQHF.

The chain carries TRBV4-3 and TRBJ1-1; TRBD1 matches at 7 bases. CDR1 and CDR2 (germline): LGHNA, YSLEER. The V gene end was trimmed by 0 bases and the J gene end by 6 bases; junction bases not matched to a gene: 13. This CDR3 comprises 17 residues. The CDR3 coding sequence is TGCGCCAGCAGCCAAGATCACGCCGGGACAGCGAGCCCTGAAGCTTTCTTT. This encodes CASSQDHAGTASPEAFF.

The table lists this clone with a count of one. The chain recombines TRBV30 with TRBJ2-5; possibly TRBD1 for D (5 bases). The DNA end lines up better with TRBJ2-7; the J call may be wrong. Germline-derived CDR1 and CDR2 are GTSNPN and SVGIG (reference sequence). This CDR3 is built from 11 residues. The CDR3 region is CAWRDNYEQYF. The DNA of the CDR3 is TGTGCCTGGAGGGACAACTACGAGCAGTACTTC.

The chain combines TRBV10-3 with TRBJ1-2; 7 bases agree with TRBD1. CDR3 length equals 15 residues. The germline V gene encodes CDR1 ENHRY and CDR2 SYGVKD. Unmatched junction bases numbered 6, after V lost 3 bases and J lost 2 bases. CDR3 nucleotide sequence: TGTGCCATCAGTGACGCGACAGGGAAAAACTATGGCTACACCTTC. It specifies CAISDATGKNYGYTF.

CDR3 sequence: CASSLVDRVWSYEQYF. CDR3 bases: TGTGCCAGCAGCTTAGTCGACAGGGTATGGTCCTACGAGCAGTACTTC. V gene TRBV7-8 combines with J gene TRBJ2-7; 7 bases agree with TRBD1. Germline V gene sequence: CDR1 SGHVS, CDR2 FQNEAQ. Unmatched junction bases numbered 7, after V lost 1 base and J lost 1 base. The CDR3 runs to 16 residues.

The chain has TRBV5-1 and TRBJ1-2, with 8 bases identical to TRBD1. The CDR3 covers 15 residues. Germline V lookup: CDR1 SGHRS, CDR2 YFSETQ. The V and J ends lost 0 bases and 8 bases, in that order; junction bases with no gene match: 9. CDR3 coding DNA: TGCGCCAGCAGCTTGGACGGGACAGGTCCGGCGGGCTACACCTTC. It yields the protein CASSLDGTGPAGYTF.

This clone was counted between two and nine times. The V gene is TRBV28, the J gene TRBJ1-4, with 9 bases fitting TRBD1. V shed 1 base and J 9 bases; nucleotides not matched to a gene: 9. CDR3 size: 16 residues. CDR1 and CDR2 (germline): MDHEN, SYDVKM. DNA of the CDR3: TGTGCCAGCAGTTTATCGGACAGGGGCGGGGAACAAAAACTGTTTTTT. This gives the protein CASSLSDRGGEQKLFF.

This chain uses TRBV19 with TRBJ2-1, with a tentative D call TRBD2 (5 bases). In germline, CDR1 is LNHDA, CDR2 SQIVND (reference sequence). The CDR3 spans 16 residues. Trimming took 5 bases from V and 4 from J, leaving 18 bases between them. CDR3 in DNA: TGTGCCAGTAGTGTTCCGGGGAGTCCAGAATACAATGAGCAGTTCTTC. It is translated as CASSVPGSPEYNEQFF.

This clone was seen once. This chain connects TRBV18 to TRBJ2-7; 10 bases agree with TRBD2. CDR1 KGHSH and CDR2 LQKENI come from the germline V gene. J lost 5 bases, V lost 3 bases, and 4 bases had no gene match. The CDR3 is made up of 14 amino acids. This CDR3 reads CASSPTSGTHEQYF. The CDR3 DNA is TGTGCCAGCTCACCTACTAGCGGGACTCACGAGCAGTACTTC.

This clone was picked up a small number of times. The chain has TRBV6-1 and TRBJ2-1, with a possible D match to TRBD1 (5 bases). V gave up 10 bases and J gave up 10 bases, with 14 bases separating them. The CDR3 is 11 residues long. From germline, CDR1 is MNHNS and CDR2 SASEGT. The CDR3 DNA sequence: TGTGCCACCGAGAGTTGGGGCGAGCAGTTCTTC. It specifies CATESWGEQFF.

The rearrangement links TRBV9 to TRBJ1-3; no definite D call. Germline V gene lookup returns CDR1 SGDLS and CDR2 YYNGEE. This CDR3 is built from 14 residues. Between the trimmed V and J ends, which lost 1 base and 4 bases, there was a span of 9 bases. The CDR3 reads CASSVQASGNTIYF. The CDR3 DNA follows: TGTGCCAGCAGCGTACAGGCCTCGGGAAACACCATATATTTT.

The chain employs TRBV19 and TRBJ1-1, with D uncertain. The CDR3 extends over 13 amino acids. CDR1 is LNHDA, CDR2 SQIVND, per germline (reference sequence). Trimming removed 5 bases at V and 4 bases at J, with 11 bases between. The CDR3 sequence: CASSEQQLTEAFF. The DNA of the CDR3 is TGTGCCAGTAGTGAACAGCAGCTCACTGAAGCTTTCTTT.